These 14 T cell receptor beta chains originate from one sample sequenced in a study of Graves' ophthalmopathy and Graves' hyperthyroidism (dated 2018 in TCRdb). For sequencing, an Illumina HiSeq 2000 was employed. TCR beta CDR3 regions were amplified from RNA transcripts for repertoire sequencing. The first round of RT-PCR was done with HTBI primers and the Qiagen OneStep RT-PCR kit, and was followed by a second round of multiplex PCR, then size selection and purification. The public reads were reanalyzed by TCRdb: fastp trimming at Q25, MiXCR alignment, in-frame beta chains only. Each CDR3 protein gets just one entry, which takes the most common genes and DNA from the rows behind it. The table for this sample lists more than 550,000 distinct CDR3 sequences; approximately 39% of them were counted only once. The ten largest clones add up to around 3% of the sample. The source material was peripheral blood. These receptors came from an adult man with Graves' ophthalmopathy.

This clonotype came up many times. The chain links TRBV24-1 to TRBJ1-5; D possibly corresponds to TRBD1 (6 bases). Germline CDR1 and CDR2: KGHDR and SFDVKD. This CDR3 has 13 residues. V was pared by 9 bases and J by 5 bases, with 13 bases between. CDR3 in amino acids: CATSGQGYQPQHF. CDR3 nucleotide sequence: TGTGCCACCTCGGGGCAGGGGTATCAGCCCCAGCATTTT.

The chain links TRBV7-2 to TRBJ2-3; D might be TRBD2 (6 bases). Trimming cost V 6 bases and J 3 bases, with 16 bases left between them. CDR1 is SGHTA and CDR2 is FQGNSA in the germline V gene. The CDR3 is 15 residues long. The CDR3: CASRDWRAGTDTQYF. DNA for the CDR3: TGTGCCAGCAGGGACTGGCGGGCGGGAACAGATACGCAGTATTTT.

This clonotype was counted ten times or more. The gene calls are TRBV20-1 and TRBJ2-7; D remains ambiguous. Germline-derived CDR1 and CDR2 are DFQATT and SNEGSKA (reference sequence). The CDR3 runs 12 residues. Trimming took 3 bases from V and 4 from J, leaving 10 bases between them. This CDR3 is CSARARAYEQYF. The CDR3, as DNA: TGCAGTGCTAGGGCTCGGGCGTACGAGCAGTACTTC.

This clonotype has a count of ten or more. This chain connects TRBV24-1 to TRBJ1-2, with a possible D match to TRBD1 (6 bases). V lost 2 bases and J lost 6, with 9 bases in between. The CDR3 spans 13 residues. In germline, CDR1 is KGHDR, CDR2 SFDVKD. The CDR3 here is CATSDSYRDGYTF. CDR3 nucleotides: TGTGCCACCAGTGATTCCTACAGGGATGGCTACACCTTC.

Ten or more counts support this clonotype. The V call is TRBV15, the J call TRBJ1-6; possible D gene TRBD1, 6 bases. The V end was cut by 0 bases, the J end by 9 bases, with 12 bases between. CDR1 and CDR2 from the germline V gene are LNHNV and YYDKDF (reference sequence). This CDR3 comprises 15 residues. CDR3 nucleotides: TGTGCCACCAGCAGAGATTCGGACAGACTTTCACCCCTCCACTTT. Amino acids: CATSRDSDRLSPLHF.

A remark on this clonotype: Relative to the germline gene, one junction end is altered; a read error may explain this. J is TRBJ2-1 and V is TRBV6-5; 10 nucleotides match TRBD2. The CDR3 totals 19 residues. Germline V lookup: CDR1 MNHEY, CDR2 SVGAGI. The CDR3: CAISDGVAGGSSSYNEQFF. CDR3 DNA sequence: TGTGCCATCAGTGATGGGGTAGCGGGAGGTTCGAGCTCCTACAATGAGCAGTTCTTC.

This clonotype was found many times. The chain is built from TRBV7-8 and TRBJ2-7; 7 bases fit TRBD1. This CDR3 region has 15 residues. V shed 5 bases and J 0 bases; nucleotides not matched to a gene: 7. Germline values: CDR1 SGHVS, CDR2 FQNEAQ. CDR3 nucleotides: TGTGCCAGCAGCCGCCTAGGGGACAGCTCCTACGAGCAGTACTTC. Protein: CASSRLGDSSYEQYF. Variable domain in full (rest from reference TRBV7-8 and TRBJ2-7): GAGVSQSPRYKVAKRGQDVALRCDPISGHVSLFWYQQALGQGPEFLTYFQNEAQLDKSGLPSDRFFAERPEGSVSTLKIQRTQQEDSAVYLCASSRLGDSSYEQYFGPGTRLTVT.

Only a few counts were recorded for this clonotype. Mismatch with germline at one junction end may stem from a read error. The CDR3: CASSRTGGPSPLFF. CDR3 DNA: TGTGCCAGCAGTCGTACCGGGGGACCCAGTCCCCTGTTTTTT. V and J are TRBV10-3 and TRBJ2-2; a weak D match, TRBD2 (6 bases). This CDR3 comprises 14 residues. Germline V gene sequence: CDR1 ENHRY, CDR2 SYGVKD.

Many counts were recorded for this clonotype. This rearrangement joins TRBV24-1 to TRBJ1-1; 9 bases fit TRBD1. After removal of 12 bases from V and 6 bases from J, the junction contained 7 bases not matched to a gene. The CDR3 consists of 12 residues. Germline V gives CDR1 KGHDR, CDR2 SFDVKD. The CDR3 loop is CAVQGAAAEAFF. CDR3 nucleotide sequence: TGTGCCGTACAGGGGGCAGCGGCTGAAGCTTTCTTT.

This chain joins TRBV15 and TRBJ2-7; D gene ambiguous. This CDR3 comprises 13 residues. V lost 0 bases, J lost 7 bases, and 10 bases lay in between. Per the germline V gene, CDR1 is LNHNV and CDR2 is YYDKDF (reference sequence). As DNA, the CDR3 is TGTGCCACCAGCAGAGATTTTACCTTGGAGCAGTACTTC. It codes for CATSRDFTLEQYF.

In the case of this clonotype: Relative to the germline gene, one junction end is altered; a read error may explain this. This sequence joins TRBV7-9 and TRBJ2-2; TRBD1 or TRBD2 may be the D gene (5 bases each). This CDR3 is 13 amino acids long. Germline assignment: CDR1 SEHNR and CDR2 FQNEAQ (reference sequence). CDR3 region: CTSSTGGIGELFF. The CDR3, as DNA: TGTACCAGCAGCACTGGGGGAATCGGGGAGCTGTTTTTT.

As concerns this clonotype: At one end, the junction sequence differs from germline, possibly due to a read error. This chain joins TRBV9 and TRBJ2-7, with D perhaps TRBD1 (6 bases). The CDR3 spans 15 residues. Germline loops: CDR1 SGDLS, CDR2 YYNGEE. The CDR3 bases are TGTGCCAGCAGCCCGAGGACAGCTAAGGTCGGGGAGCTGTACTTC. It specifies CASSPRTAKVGELYF.

The chain employs TRBV9 and TRBJ1-1; no reliable D call. V was cut by 0 bases and J by 1 base, with 10 bases left in between. Per the germline V gene, CDR1 is SGDLS and CDR2 is YYNGEE. The CDR3 loop spans 15 amino acids. The CDR3 region is CASSVDVRGNTEAFF. The CDR3, as DNA: TGTGCCAGCAGCGTAGATGTTCGGGGGAACACTGAAGCTTTCTTT. The whole variable domain, filled in from reference TRBV9 and TRBJ1-1, reads DSGVTQTPKHLITATGQRVTLRCSPRSGDLSVYWYQQSLDQGLQFLIQYYNGEERAKGNILERFSAQQFPDLHSELNLSSLELGDSALYFCASSVDVRGNTEAFFGQGTRLTVV.

As regards this clonotype: This sequence may be a read error, since a much larger clone differs from it by one base. This chain uses TRBV15 with TRBJ1-1; D gene uncertain. Germline CDR1 LNHNV, CDR2 YYDKDF (reference sequence). The CDR3 is 12 residues long. CDR3 in amino acids: CATRSAPPEAFF. In nucleotides, the CDR3 is TGTGCCACCCGCAGTGCCCCCCCTGAAGCTTTCTTT.